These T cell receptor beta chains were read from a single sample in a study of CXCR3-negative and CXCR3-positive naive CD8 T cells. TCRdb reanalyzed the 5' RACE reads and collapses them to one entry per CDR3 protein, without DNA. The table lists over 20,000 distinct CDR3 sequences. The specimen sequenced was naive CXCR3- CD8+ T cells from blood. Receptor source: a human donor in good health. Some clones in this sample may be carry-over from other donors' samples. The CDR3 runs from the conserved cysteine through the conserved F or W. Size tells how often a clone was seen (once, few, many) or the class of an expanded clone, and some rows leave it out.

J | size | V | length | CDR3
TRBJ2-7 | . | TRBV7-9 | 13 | CASTTTFVYEQYF
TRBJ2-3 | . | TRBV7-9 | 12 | CASNRDSDTQYF
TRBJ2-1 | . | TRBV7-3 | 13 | CASSPGHYYEQFF
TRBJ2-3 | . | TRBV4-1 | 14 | CASSQEGRGTANIF
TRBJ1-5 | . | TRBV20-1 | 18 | CSARDRGVEAWGNQPQHF
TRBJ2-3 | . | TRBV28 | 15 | CASSFYASSADTQYF
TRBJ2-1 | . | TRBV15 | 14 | CATSSGTGDNEQFF
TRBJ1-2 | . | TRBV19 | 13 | CASSTGTGHGYTF
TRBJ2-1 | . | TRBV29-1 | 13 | CSVGSSSYNEQFF
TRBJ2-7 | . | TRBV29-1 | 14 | CSVMKPGQAYEQYF
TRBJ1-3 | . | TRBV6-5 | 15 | CASSFTSGGGNTIYF
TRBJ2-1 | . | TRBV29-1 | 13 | CSVAGGAHNEQFF
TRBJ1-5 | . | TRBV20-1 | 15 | CSARVGGLLNQPQHF
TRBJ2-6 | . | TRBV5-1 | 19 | CASSLWQRGVPSGANVLTF
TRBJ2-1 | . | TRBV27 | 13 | CASSLVVYDEQFF
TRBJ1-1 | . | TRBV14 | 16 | CASSQLRTGVNTEAFF
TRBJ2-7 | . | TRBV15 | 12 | CATSPGGGEQYF
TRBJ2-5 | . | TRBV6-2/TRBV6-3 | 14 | CASSDPGGKETQYF
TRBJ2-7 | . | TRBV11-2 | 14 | CASSRTGGNYEQYF
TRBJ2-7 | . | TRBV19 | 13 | CASRSGTDYEQYF
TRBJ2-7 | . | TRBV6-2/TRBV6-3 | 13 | CASSYDRPYEQYF
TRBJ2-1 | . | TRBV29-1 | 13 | CSVEDPLAGEQFF
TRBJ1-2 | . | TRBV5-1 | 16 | CASRATDRGHEYGYTF
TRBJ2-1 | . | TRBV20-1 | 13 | CSVSSGRGDEQFF
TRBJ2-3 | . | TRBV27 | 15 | CASSFVGVGTDTQYF
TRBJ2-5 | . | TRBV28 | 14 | CASSPGPPGETQYF
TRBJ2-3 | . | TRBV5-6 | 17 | CASSLESGRSSTDTQYF
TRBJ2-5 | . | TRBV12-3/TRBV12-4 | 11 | CASTLQETQYF
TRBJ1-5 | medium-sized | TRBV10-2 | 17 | CASRQQGPYYSNQPQHF
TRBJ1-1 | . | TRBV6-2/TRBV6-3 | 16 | CASSYFVRGLDTEAFF
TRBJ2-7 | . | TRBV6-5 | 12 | CASLDQDYEQYF
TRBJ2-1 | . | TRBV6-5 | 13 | CASSSLGSNEQFF
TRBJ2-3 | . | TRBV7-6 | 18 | CASSQGLAGETSTDTQYF
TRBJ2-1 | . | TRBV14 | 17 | CASSQELAGGPYNEQFF
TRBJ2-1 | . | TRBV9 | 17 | CASSTWTSGRGGNEQFF